This T cell receptor (beta chain) was retrieved from a study of breast tumors, draining lymph nodes, adjacent tissues. The germline V gene has CDR1 KGHDR and CDR2 SFDVKD. Trimming removed 6 bases at V and 0 bases at J, with 5 bases between. The CDR3 is 13 amino acids. Each CDR3 protein gets one entry after TCRdb re-called the multiplex PCR reads with MiXCR. The sample consists of under 80,000 distinct CDR3 sequences, roughly 40% of them appearing once. The chain uses TRBV24-1 and TRBJ2-1; no reliable D call. This clonotype originated in a female donor with breast cancer. Some clones in this sample may be carry-over from other donors' samples. The source material was breast tumor tissue. DNA of the CDR3: TGTGCCACCAGTCACAGCTCCTACAATGAGCAGTTCTTC. It encodes CATSHSSYNEQFF.